Below, one T cell receptor (beta chain) is given with its context. Its antigen is undetermined. This sample is drawn from a study of STAT5B mutations in CD4+ large granular lymphocyte leukemia. The overall study: Among healthy donors, a particular HLA allele went with more CDR3 'QG' motifs. Study-wide points: Main leukemic clonotypes were patient-specific, but approximately 25% appeared at low frequency elsewhere. Top patient clones used TRBV06 genes more often: 8/27 versus 2/35 in controls.

Profiled with immunoSEQ multiplex PCR; TCRdb holds only in-frame clones, not every one. The sample consists of fewer than 35,000 clones, 70% to 75% of them appearing once. The CDR3 is made up of 14 amino acids. Trimming stripped 0 bases from V and 4 bases from J, with 10 bases between. The germline V gene encodes CDR1 SGHKS and CDR2 YYEKEE (reference sequence). Control samples were healthy donors' buffy coats. Specimen: CD4+ T cells from blood buffy coats. V gene TRBV5-5 combines with J gene TRBJ1-2, with D tentatively TRBD1 (5 bases). This sequence was found in a human donor in good health. The CDR3 bases are TGTGCCAGCAGCTTGGCCAGGGTTGGCTATGGCTACACCTTC. Its protein is CASSLARVGYGYTF.